This T cell receptor (beta chain) emerged from a study of Graves' ophthalmopathy and Graves' hyperthyroidism. Study-level results: The model flagged ophthalmopathy progression at approximately 66% sensitivity and 72% to 85% specificity. Blood repertoires reportedly contained most expanded thyroid clonotypes above 0.001 frequency.

This clonotype was picked up a small number of times. What it recognizes is unknown. CDR1 is MNHEY and CDR2 is SMNVEV in the germline V gene (reference sequence). V lost 5 bases to trimming and J lost 2 bases, with 18 bases between them. The CDR3 has 16 amino acids. RNA served as the template for amplifying TCR beta CDR3 regions. First-round RT-PCR employed HTBI primers, with a second-round multiplex PCR after it. TCRdb analysed the multiplex PCR reads with MiXCR anew, one entry per CDR3 protein. Of 500,000 to 600,000 distinct CDR3 sequences detected, approximately 35% appear once; the ten largest clones hold about 4.2%.

The sequenced material came from peripheral blood or thyroid tissue (not recorded which). J is TRBJ1-2 and V is TRBV27, with D tentatively TRBD1 (6 bases). The origin of this receptor is an adult man with Graves' hyperthyroidism. Here the CDR3 DNA reads TGTGCCAGCAGTCCATTTCCGGGACAACGAAACTATGGCTACACCTTC. It translates to CASSPFPGQRNYGYTF.